This T cell receptor beta chain was profiled in a study of cytomegalovirus exposure and HLA in healthy donors. Study observations and caveats: Earlier analysis yielded a pattern in which most TCR beta V segments were productive about 90% or about 30% of the time.

This CDR3 is built from 16 residues. The V gene's germline CDR1 is MNHEY and CDR2 SMNVEV (reference sequence). With 4 bases clipped from V and 11 bases from J, the junction kept 9 bases outside the gene matches. PCR amplification relied on 60 Vbeta primers (plus 13 Jbeta primers). Original processing methods: A later analysis counted 80 million or so unique TCR beta chains, around 10 million shared. Using immunoSEQ multiplex PCR, the repertoire was profiled, and TCRdb retains in-frame clones only, with some absent. Clone size and V and J calls were adopted from that table, with D and trimming inferred from the DNA. The sample table sets out more than 40,000 clones. A remark on this clone: Its antigen is unidentified.

The chain couples TRBV27 to TRBJ2-3; TRBD2 aligns across 16 bases. The sample comprised PBMCs. This receptor was obtained from a woman between 40 and 50 years old in good health and CMV-seronegative. The CDR3 here is CASSSGTSGRASEQYF. The CDR3 DNA follows: TGTGCCAGCAGTTCCGGGACTAGCGGGAGGGCCTCTGAGCAGTATTTT.